The 23 T cell receptor beta chains reported below all come from one sample, sequenced in a study of T-cell memory formation after mild COVID-19. TCRdb recomputed calls from the 5' RACE reads with MiXCR, one row per CDR3 protein. In the table there are roughly 240,000 distinct CDR3 sequences, approximately 15% of which are singletons. The sample consisted of PBMCs or a T cell subset sorted from them (not recorded which). The receptors were sampled from an adult woman who had mild COVID-19 (a few samples of this study predate the infection). Cell type and time point are not known.

This clonotype has more than one count but fewer than ten. V usage is TRBV27 and J usage is TRBJ2-1, with 10 bases aligning to TRBD2. J gave up 9 bases and V 5 bases, and 19 bases lay outside the gene matches. CDR1 MNHEY and CDR2 SMNVEV come from the germline V gene (reference sequence). The CDR3 extends over 18 amino acids. The CDR3 DNA reads TGTGCCAGCAGTCGCCGGGGTAGCGGGAGGTATATAGAGGGTGAGCAGTTCTTC. The encoded protein is CASSRRGSGRYIEGEQFF.

A few counts support this clonotype. This chain uses TRBV25-1 with TRBJ2-7, with TRBD1 matching over 9 bases. This CDR3 has 15 residues. Germline CDR1 and CDR2: MGHDK and SYGVNS. V gave up 7 bases and J gave up 3 bases; unmatched junction bases: 10. CDR3 nucleotides: TGTGCCAGCACCGAAAGGACAGGGGCACACTACGAGCAGTACTTC. Translated, it gives CASTERTGAHYEQYF.

This clonotype was seen a few times. V usage is TRBV20-1 and J usage is TRBJ1-1; TRBD1 is a possible D gene (5 bases). Germline V gene sequence: CDR1 DFQATT, CDR2 SNEGSKA (reference sequence). V was pared by 6 bases and J by 2 bases, with 10 bases between. The length of the CDR3 is 12 residues. CDR3 nucleotide sequence: TGCAGTGCCCCAAGGGGTAACACTGAAGCTTTCTTT. Protein: CSAPRGNTEAFF.

This clonotype came up a few times. The chain has TRBV11-2 and TRBJ1-1, with TRBD1 as a possible D gene (5 bases). The CDR3 is made up of 12 amino acids. Trimming took off 5 bases at V and 11 bases at J, with 15 bases between the two ends. From germline, CDR1 is SGHAT and CDR2 FQNNGV. DNA for the CDR3: TGTGCCAGCAGCCCACTAGACAGAGGCGCTTTCTTT. Amino acids: CASSPLDRGAFF.

This sequence joins TRBV4-1 and TRBJ1-4; D perhaps matches TRBD1 (5 bases). This CDR3 has 15 amino acids. Trimming took 1 base from V and 3 from J, leaving 9 bases between them. Germline values: CDR1 MGHRA, CDR2 YSYEKL. CDR3 region: CASSQVQGPNEKLFF. The CDR3 bases are TGCGCCAGCAGCCAAGTCCAGGGCCCTAATGAAAAACTGTTTTTT.

The chain joins TRBV20-1 to TRBJ2-7, with 7 bases matching TRBD1. This CDR3 spans 14 amino acids. Germline assignment: CDR1 DFQATT and CDR2 SNEGSKA (reference sequence). J was trimmed by 0 bases and V by 2 bases; bases with no gene match: 4. CDR3 in DNA: TGCAGTGCTAGACGGGGACAGCCCTCCTACGAGCAGTACTTC. Translating gives CSARRGQPSYEQYF.

The chain joins TRBV30 to TRBJ1-2, with unresolved D. The CDR3 contains 12 residues. Germline CDR1 is GTSNPN and CDR2 is SVGIG (reference sequence). V lost 1 base and J 4 bases, leaving 7 bases between the germline ends. In DNA, the CDR3 is TGTGCCTGGAGTGAAACAGCCTATGGCTACACCTTC. It codes for CAWSETAYGYTF.

This clonotype showed up just a few times. The chain carries TRBV6-5 and TRBJ2-5; 8 bases are shared with TRBD1. CDR1 and CDR2 from the germline V gene are MNHEY and SVGAGI. Unmatched junction bases numbered 10, after V lost 4 bases and J lost 6 bases. The CDR3 consists of 15 residues. The DNA for the CDR3 is TGTGCCAGCAGTTCCGGGACAGGAAAAGGGAAGACCCAGTACTTC. It yields the protein CASSSGTGKGKTQYF.

This clonotype was counted a few times. The rearrangement joins TRBV7-2 to TRBJ1-1; 11 bases map to TRBD1. The CDR3 consists of 15 residues. Per germline, CDR1 SGHTA and CDR2 FQGNSA. The trim removed 4 bases at V and 4 bases at J, leaving 5 bases unmatched. In DNA, the CDR3 is TGTGCCAGCAGCTCTACCGGGACAGGGGGCACTGAAGCTTTCTTT. Translation gives CASSSTGTGGTEAFF.

The sample holds a few counts of this clonotype. V usage is TRBV19 and J usage is TRBJ1-1; 7 bases align to TRBD1. J was trimmed by 1 base and V by 8 bases; bases with no gene match: 10. This CDR3 contains 15 residues. Per germline, CDR1 LNHDA and CDR2 SQIVND (reference sequence). CDR3 protein: CASHRTGRANTEAFF. The CDR3 DNA sequence: TGTGCCAGTCACCGGACAGGAAGGGCGAACACTGAAGCTTTCTTT.

The V and J genes are TRBV30 and TRBJ2-1, with D perhaps assigned TRBD1 or TRBD2 (6 bases each). The V and J ends lost 4 bases and 10 bases respectively, with 14 bases between them. There are 12 residues in the CDR3. CDR1 GTSNPN and CDR2 SVGIG come from the germline V gene (reference sequence). The CDR3 protein is CAWNKGGVEQFF. The CDR3 region has the DNA TGTGCCTGGAACAAGGGGGGCGTGGAGCAGTTCTTC.

The genes are TRBV5-1 and TRBJ2-1; D tentatively reads TRBD1 or TRBD2 (5 bases each). The V gene's germline CDR1 is SGHRS and CDR2 YFSETQ. Trimming shortened V by 1 base and J by 4 bases, and 12 bases separated the two germline ends. The CDR3 runs 15 residues. CDR3: CASSLSPGAYNEQFF. As DNA, the CDR3 is TGCGCCAGCAGCTTGAGTCCCGGGGCGTACAATGAGCAGTTCTTC.

The chain is built from TRBV2 and TRBJ2-7; D might be TRBD1 (6 bases). Trimming cost V 8 bases and J 2 bases, with 13 bases left between them. This CDR3 has 13 amino acids. In germline, CDR1 is SNHLY, CDR2 FYNNEI. CDR3 sequence: CASGTRATYEQYV. In nucleotides, the CDR3 is TGTGCCAGCGGGACAAGGGCGACCTACGAGCAGTACGTC.

There are a few counts of this clonotype. This chain joins TRBV7-9 and TRBJ2-1, with a possible D match to TRBD1 (6 bases). The CDR3 has 18 amino acids. Trimming took 3 bases from V and 4 from J, leaving 22 bases between them. In germline, CDR1 is SEHNR, CDR2 FQNEAQ (reference sequence). DNA for the CDR3: TGTGCCAGCAGCTTGCGGCATAACAGGGAAATTGGTTACAATGAGCAGTTCTTC. This codes for CASSLRHNREIGYNEQFF. Based on the CDR3 plus reference TRBV7-9 and TRBJ2-1, the full variable domain is DTGVSQNPRHKITKRGQNVTFRCDPISEHNRLYWYRQTLGQGPEFLTYFQNEAQLEKSRLLSDRFSAERPKGSFSTLEIQRTEQGDSAMYLCASSLRHNREIGYNEQFFGPGTRLTVL.

V usage is TRBV10-2 and J usage is TRBJ1-2; D gene unclear. CDR1 and CDR2 from the germline V gene are WSHSY and SAAADI. The CDR3 covers 14 residues. The V gene lost 0 bases and the J gene lost 9 bases, with 14 bases spanning the gap. In DNA, the CDR3 is TGCGCCAGCAGTGAGTCGACGGACGGCTGGAGCTACACCTTC. Protein sequence: CASSESTDGWSYTF.

This clonotype has only a few counts. The chain couples TRBV7-8 to TRBJ2-1; D gene unclear. Germline lookup yields CDR1 SGHVS and CDR2 FQNEAQ. V lost 0 bases, J lost 10 bases, and 10 bases lay in between. This CDR3 spans 13 amino acids. This chain's CDR3 is CASSLAPNGEQFF. The CDR3 coding sequence is TGTGCCAGCAGCTTAGCGCCCAACGGGGAGCAGTTCTTC.

This clonotype has more than one count but fewer than ten. The rearrangement links TRBV15 to TRBJ1-5; D gene ambiguous. Germline CDR1 LNHNV, CDR2 YYDKDF (reference sequence). The CDR3 extends over 12 amino acids. The germline V and J ends were trimmed by 5 bases and 0 bases, with 2 bases remaining between them. The CDR3 nucleotides read TGTGCCACCAGCTTTAGCAATCAGCCCCAGCATTTT. Translating it yields CATSFSNQPQHF.

The chain joins TRBV7-2 to TRBJ2-5; possible D gene TRBD2, 5 bases. The V end was cut by 2 bases, the J end by 3 bases, with 10 bases between. The V gene's germline CDR1 is SGHTA and CDR2 FQGNSA. CDR3 length: 14 amino acids. CDR3: CASSLSGIEETQYF. The CDR3 DNA reads as TGTGCCAGCAGCTTATCGGGGATTGAAGAGACCCAGTACTTC.

This clonotype was counted only a few times. The junction departs from germline at one end; a sequencing error may be responsible. The chain links TRBV29-1 to TRBJ1-1; tentative D call: TRBD1 (5 bases). The germline V gene has CDR1 SQVTM and CDR2 ANQGSEA. The CDR3 loop spans 13 amino acids. The CDR3 loop reads CSVQGRGNAEAFF. CDR3 DNA: TGCAGCGTCCAGGGACGGGGGAACGCTGAAGCTTTCTTT.

J is TRBJ2-7 and V is TRBV18; no clear D gene. Germline CDR1 is KGHSH and CDR2 is LQKENI. The CDR3 runs 14 residues. The germline V and J ends were trimmed by 3 bases and 2 bases, with 11 bases remaining between them. CDR3 sequence (DNA): TGTGCCAGCTCACCTCAGGTAGATCCCTACGAGCAGTACTTC. This encodes CASSPQVDPYEQYF.

The rearrangement links TRBV7-9 to TRBJ1-2, with D maybe TRBD1 (5 bases). CDR3 length: 13 amino acids. V was shortened by 1 base and J by 5 bases, with 8 bases between the two germline ends. Germline assignment: CDR1 SEHNR and CDR2 FQNEAQ (reference sequence). The CDR3 loop reads CASSLETGYGYTF. Here the CDR3 DNA reads TGTGCCAGCAGCTTAGAAACAGGTTATGGCTACACCTTC. Full variable domain (remainder filled in from reference TRBV7-9 and TRBJ1-2): DTGVSQNPRHKITKRGQNVTFRCDPISEHNRLYWYRQTLGQGPEFLTYFQNEAQLEKSRLLSDRFSAERPKGSFSTLEIQRTEQGDSAMYLCASSLETGYGYTFGSGTRLTVV.

This chain connects TRBV9 to TRBJ2-5, with D maybe TRBD2 (5 bases). CDR1 and CDR2 (germline): SGDLS, YYNGEE. V dropped 0 bases and J dropped 1 base, with 10 bases sitting between them. This CDR3 has 15 residues. CDR3 nucleotides: TGTGCCAGCAGCGTAGCTCCCAGCGGCCAAGAGACCCAGTACTTC. Its translation: CASSVAPSGQETQYF.

The DNA of the CDR3 is TGTGCCAGCAGCCAAGGGGACAGGGGGACTCAGTACTTC. It yields the protein CASSQGDRGTQYF. J is TRBJ2-4 and V is TRBV3-1; 11 nucleotides agree with TRBD1. The germline V gene encodes CDR1 LGHDT and CDR2 YNNKEL (reference sequence). The CDR3 runs to 13 residues. V gave up 1 base and J gave up 12 bases; unmatched junction bases: 2.